The rows below give T cell receptor beta chains drawn from one sample of a study of T cell responses to AZD1222 COVID-19 vaccine. Assay: immunoSEQ multiplex PCR; the TCRdb copy retains only in-frame clones and omits some. The data hold almost 70,000 clones, with approximately 87% observed a single time. Sample: peripheral blood, taken 28 days after the second AZD1222 dose. The receptors were gathered from an adult who received the AZD1222 COVID-19 vaccine. CDR3s include the opening cysteine and the closing phenylalanine or tryptophan. Each record gives: CDR3 length, V gene, D gene, clone size, J gene, CDR3 DNA, CDR3 protein. D genes are given only for firm matches. Not all rows give a size; the values are once, few, many and, for expanded clones, a class.

14	TRBV5-1	.	.	TRBJ2-5	TGCGCCAGCAGCCCGGGGGTGCCTCCAGAGACCCAGTACTTC	CASSPGVPPETQYF
13	TRBV6-4	TRBD2	.	TRBJ2-3	TGTGCCAGCAAAGCGGGGGACACAGATACGCAGTATTTT	CASKAGDTDTQYF
15	TRBV29-1	TRBD2	.	TRBJ2-7	TGCAGCGTTGCGCTAGCGGGAGAGATCACCTACGAGCAGTACTTC	CSVALAGEITYEQYF
14	TRBV18	TRBD1	.	TRBJ2-3	TGTGCCAGCTCACTACAGGGGTTCGAGGGTACGCAGTATTTT	CASSLQGFEGTQYF
15	TRBV12-2	.	.	TRBJ1-1	TGTGCAAGTCGTCGCCGAGGGGGCGCGGACACTGAAGCTTTCTTT	CASRRRGGADTEAFF
11	TRBV7-9	.	few	TRBJ2-1	TGTGCCAGCACGGATTACAATGAGCAGTTCTTC	CASTDYNEQFF
13	TRBV2	.	.	TRBJ1-1	TGTGCCAGCAGTGTGATGGTCCTTTCTGAAGCTTTCTTT	CASSVMVLSEAFF
18	TRBV5-1	TRBD2	.	TRBJ2-3	TGCGCCAGCAGCTTAGGGGTGATTAGCGGGAGAAGGACAGATACGCAGTATTTT	CASSLGVISGRRTDTQYF
16	TRBV6-1	.	.	TRBJ2-3	TGTGCCAGCAGTGAAGTAGAGGCCGGCGGTGTCGATACGCAGTATTTT	CASSEVEAGGVDTQYF
15	TRBV9	TRBD2	.	TRBJ2-3	TGTGCCAGCAGCACCCCTAGCGGGGGGGCTGGGACGCAGTATTTT	CASSTPSGGAGTQYF
13	TRBV12-5	.	.	TRBJ2-1	TGTGCTAGTGCTTTGGGGTATGCGGGGGCGGGGTTCTTC	CASALGYAGAGFF
14	TRBV6-4	.	.	TRBJ1-1	TGTGCCAGCAGTGACTCAGACAGGAACACTGAAGCTTTCTTT	CASSDSDRNTEAFF
13	TRBV29-1	.	.	TRBJ1-2	TGCAGCGTTCCCGACAGGAGGAACTATGGCTACACCTTC	CSVPDRRNYGYTF
15	TRBV5-4	TRBD1	.	TRBJ2-1	TGTGCCAGCAGCCCGGGACAGGTGACCTACAATGAGCAGTTCTTC	CASSPGQVTYNEQFF